Presented here are 6 T cell receptor beta chains from one specimen sequenced in a study of PD-1 blockade in classical Hodgkin lymphoma. Profiling relied on immunoSEQ multiplex PCR, and the TCRdb table lists in-frame clones only, not all of them. Here the sample spans several thousand clones, approximately 72% being singletons. Exposure to brentuximab vedotin varied, and each patient had relapsed following autologous stem cell transplantation. Thawed PBMCs underwent magnetic negative selection to yield purified CD4+ T cells. The sample was CD4+ T cells from blood, taken at baseline. The receptors were gathered from a human donor with classical Hodgkin lymphoma.

As DNA, the CDR3 is TGTGCCAGCAGCTTATTGCCGGGAGGCACTGAAGCTTTCTTT. Translated, it gives CASSLLPGGTEAFF. The rearrangement links TRBV7-9 to TRBJ1-1; no clear D. Germline CDR1 and CDR2: SEHNR and FQNEAQ (reference sequence). V was pared by 2 bases and J by 4 bases, with 11 bases between. CDR3 length equals 14 residues.

V and J are TRBV14 and TRBJ2-1, with a tentative D call TRBD2 (7 bases). The CDR3 runs 15 residues. V was trimmed by 4 bases and J by 8 bases, leaving 18 bases between them. Germline CDR1 SGHDN, CDR2 FVKESK. The CDR3 DNA reads TGTGCCAGCAGCCTGCGGGGGCCCCTCATAGATGAGCAGTTCTTC. Protein: CASSLRGPLIDEQFF.

This clone has more than one count but fewer than ten. The chain joins TRBV7-2 to TRBJ1-2; TRBD1 matches at 7 bases. The CDR3 is 14 amino acids. V lost 6 bases, J lost 3 bases, and 7 bases stayed unmatched. Germline lookup yields CDR1 SGHTA and CDR2 FQGNSA. CDR3 bases: TGTGCCAGCAGGATCAGGACAGGCTACTATGGCTACACCTTC. Residues: CASRIRTGYYGYTF.

The rearrangement links TRBV19 to TRBJ2-7, with 9 bases fitting TRBD2. This CDR3 comprises 17 residues. CDR1 is LNHDA and CDR2 is SQIVND in the germline V gene (reference sequence). Trimming at V came to 3 bases and at J to 4 bases, leaving 13 bases not matched to a gene. The CDR3, as DNA: TGTGCCAGTAGTATGGAGCGACTAAGTAGCGGGGGATACGAGCAGTACTTC. Translation gives CASSMERLSSGGYEQYF. The variable domain in full, with the rest retrieved from reference TRBV19 and TRBJ2-7, is DGGITQSPKYLFRKEGQNVTLSCEQNLNHDAMYWYRQDPGQGLRLIYYSQIVNDFQKGDIAEGYSVSREKKESFPLTVTSAQKNPTAFYLCASSMERLSSGGYEQYFGPGTRLTVT.

With respect to this clone: Other DNA sequences within the sample encode an identical CDR3. The rearrangement links TRBV19 to TRBJ1-2; D is unclear. The V gene lost 1 base and the J gene lost 1 base, with 4 bases spanning the gap. The CDR3 is 13 amino acids. Germline CDR1 is LNHDA and CDR2 is SQIVND (reference sequence). This CDR3 is CASSIGGNYGYTF. For the CDR3, the DNA is TGTGCCAGTAGTATAGGAGGTAACTATGGCTACACCTTC.

In this sample, this clone turned up a few times. The chain has TRBV7-2 and TRBJ2-7, with D possibly matching TRBD1 (5 bases). Germline-derived CDR1 and CDR2 are SGHTA and FQGNSA. There are 15 residues in the CDR3. The V end was cut by 1 base, the J end by 0 bases, with 10 bases between. This CDR3 is CASSLVARASYEQYF. The DNA for the CDR3 is TGTGCCAGCAGCTTAGTGGCCAGGGCCTCCTACGAGCAGTACTTC. The full variable domain, with the rest looked up from reference TRBV7-2 and TRBJ2-7, is GAGVSQSPSNKVTEKGKDVELRCDPISGHTALYWYRQSLGQGLEFLIYFQGNSAPDKSGLPSDRFSAERTGGSVSTLTIQRTQQEDSAVYLCASSLVARASYEQYFGPGTRLTVT.